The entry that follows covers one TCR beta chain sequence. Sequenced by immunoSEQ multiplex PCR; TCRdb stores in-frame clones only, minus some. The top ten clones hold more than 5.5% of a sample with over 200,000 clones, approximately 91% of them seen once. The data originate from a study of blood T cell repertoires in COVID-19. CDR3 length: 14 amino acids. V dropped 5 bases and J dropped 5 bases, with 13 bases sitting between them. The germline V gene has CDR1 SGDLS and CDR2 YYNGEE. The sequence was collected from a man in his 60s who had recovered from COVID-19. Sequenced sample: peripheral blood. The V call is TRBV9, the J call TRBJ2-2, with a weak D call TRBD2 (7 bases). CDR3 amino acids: CASSRRGGTGELFF. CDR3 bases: TGTGCCAGCAGTCGTAGGGGGGGAACCGGGGAGCTGTTTTTT.